A selection of T cell receptor beta chains follows, all from one sample in a study of a mutant IDH1 vaccine in newly diagnosed glioma. The repertoire was sequenced with immunoSEQ multiplex PCR; TCRdb's copy has only in-frame clones and lacks some. Among about 36,000 clones listed, about nine tenths were seen once. This specimen consisted of PBMCs, obtained from a glioma patient treated with radiotherapy, temozolomide or both. The receptors shown here come from a man between 18 and 29 years old with glioma. The CDR3 runs from the conserved cysteine through the conserved F or W. The D gene is left open where the match is weak. The size of a clone is reported for some rows only, either as once, few or many, or as a class for expanded clones.

d_call: .; v_call: TRBV28; clone_size: once; j_call: TRBJ1-5; cdr3_aa: CASSLVIVRTDNQPQHF; cdr3_nt: TGTGCCAGCAGTTTAGTTATCGTACGGACAGACAATCAGCCCCAGCATTTT
d_call: TRBD1; v_call: TRBV7-9; clone_size: .; j_call: TRBJ1-3; cdr3_aa: CASSSGTGGFGNTIYF; cdr3_nt: TGTGCCAGCAGCTCAGGGACAGGGGGCTTTGGAAACACCATATATTTT
d_call: TRBD1; v_call: TRBV6-5; clone_size: .; j_call: TRBJ1-2; cdr3_aa: CASSGGQGGLYGYTF; cdr3_nt: TGTGCCAGCAGTGGGGGACAGGGGGGACTCTATGGCTACACCTTC
d_call: .; v_call: TRBV19; clone_size: .; j_call: TRBJ2-2; cdr3_aa: CASSGPRGGELFF; cdr3_nt: TGTGCCAGTTCGGGACCCAGGGGCGGGGAGCTGTTTTTT
d_call: .; v_call: TRBV28; clone_size: .; j_call: TRBJ2-7; cdr3_aa: CASSPPDRYYEQYF; cdr3_nt: TGTGCCAGCAGTCCACCTGACAGGTACTACGAGCAGTACTTC
d_call: .; v_call: TRBV7-9; clone_size: .; j_call: TRBJ2-5; cdr3_aa: CASSRTGETQYF; cdr3_nt: TGTGCCAGCAGCCGGACTGGGGAGACCCAGTACTTC
d_call: .; v_call: TRBV7-8; clone_size: .; j_call: TRBJ1-4; cdr3_aa: CASSRRDEKLFF; cdr3_nt: TGTGCCAGCAGTCGGAGGGATGAAAAACTGTTTTTT
d_call: TRBD1; v_call: TRBV18; clone_size: .; j_call: TRBJ1-2; cdr3_aa: CASSLRQGANYGYTF; cdr3_nt: TGTGCCAGCTCACTTCGACAGGGAGCTAACTATGGCTACACCTTC
d_call: TRBD1; v_call: TRBV10-3; clone_size: .; j_call: TRBJ2-5; cdr3_aa: CAISDTGVETQYF; cdr3_nt: TGTGCCATCAGCGACACAGGGGTCGAGACCCAGTACTTC
d_call: .; v_call: TRBV4-3; clone_size: .; j_call: TRBJ1-1; cdr3_aa: CASSQAGRNTEAFF; cdr3_nt: TGCGCCAGCAGCCAAGCCGGCAGGAACACTGAAGCTTTCTTT
d_call: .; v_call: TRBV7-2; clone_size: few; j_call: TRBJ1-1; cdr3_aa: CASSLSWGGAAFF; cdr3_nt: TGTGCCAGCAGCTTAAGTTGGGGGGGGGCGGCTTTCTTT
d_call: .; v_call: TRBV7-2; clone_size: .; j_call: TRBJ2-3; cdr3_aa: CASSPGPPGSTDTQYF; cdr3_nt: TGTGCCAGCAGCCCAGGTCCCCCGGGGAGCACAGATACGCAGTATTTT
d_call: .; v_call: TRBV25-1; clone_size: .; j_call: TRBJ2-3; cdr3_aa: CASSSGTQYF; cdr3_nt: TGTGCCAGCAGTTCTGGTACGCAGTATTTT
d_call: TRBD1; v_call: TRBV28; clone_size: .; j_call: TRBJ2-7; cdr3_aa: CAGCSPQTGAHYEQYF; cdr3_nt: TGTGCCGGCTGCTCCCCCCAAACAGGGGCCCACTACGAGCAGTACTTC
d_call: .; v_call: TRBV7-2; clone_size: .; j_call: TRBJ2-5; cdr3_aa: CASSLQETQYF; cdr3_nt: TGTGCCAGCAGCTTGCAAGAGACCCAGTACTTC
d_call: .; v_call: TRBV7-2; clone_size: .; j_call: TRBJ2-1; cdr3_aa: CASSPLWTATNEQFF; cdr3_nt: TGTGCCAGCAGCCCGCTGTGGACAGCTACCAATGAGCAGTTCTTC
d_call: .; v_call: TRBV6-1; clone_size: .; j_call: TRBJ1-2; cdr3_aa: CASSERTILYGYTF; cdr3_nt: TGTGCCAGCAGTGAAAGGACAATCCTCTATGGCTACACCTTC
d_call: .; v_call: TRBV5-6; clone_size: .; j_call: TRBJ2-1; cdr3_aa: CASSLGPDNEQFF; cdr3_nt: TGTGCCAGCAGCTTGGGACCGGATAATGAGCAGTTCTTC
d_call: .; v_call: TRBV5-1; clone_size: once; j_call: TRBJ1-2; cdr3_aa: CASSWGVRDGYTF; cdr3_nt: TGCGCCAGCAGCTGGGGGGTCAGGGACGGCTACACCTTC
d_call: TRBD1; v_call: TRBV6-5; clone_size: .; j_call: TRBJ1-5; cdr3_aa: CASRSGQNSNQPQHF; cdr3_nt: TGTGCCAGCAGATCGGGACAGAATAGCAATCAGCCCCAGCATTTT
d_call: .; v_call: TRBV18; clone_size: .; j_call: TRBJ1-2; cdr3_aa: CASGDYYGYTF; cdr3_nt: TGTGCCAGCGGGGACTACTATGGCTACACCTTC
d_call: TRBD1; v_call: TRBV4-3; clone_size: once; j_call: TRBJ2-6; cdr3_aa: CASSQLRQGDRANVLTF; cdr3_nt: TGCGCCAGCAGCCAACTCCGACAGGGCGATCGGGCCAACGTCCTGACTTTC
d_call: .; v_call: TRBV7-2; clone_size: .; j_call: TRBJ2-7; cdr3_aa: CASSLEGSAYEQYF; cdr3_nt: TGTGCCAGCAGCTTAGAGGGTTCAGCCTACGAGCAGTACTTC
d_call: .; v_call: TRBV30; clone_size: .; j_call: TRBJ2-2; cdr3_aa: CAWNKGANTGELFF; cdr3_nt: TGTGCCTGGAATAAAGGGGCGAACACCGGGGAGCTGTTTTTT
d_call: .; v_call: TRBV6-6; clone_size: .; j_call: TRBJ1-5; cdr3_aa: CASSGFRSANQPQHF; cdr3_nt: TGTGCCAGCAGTGGGTTCCGGTCTGCAAATCAGCCCCAGCATTTT
d_call: TRBD1; v_call: TRBV6-6; clone_size: .; j_call: TRBJ1-1; cdr3_aa: CASSSGTAVTEAFF; cdr3_nt: TGTGCCAGCAGTTCCGGGACAGCAGTCACTGAAGCTTTCTTT
d_call: TRBD2; v_call: TRBV6-4; clone_size: .; j_call: TRBJ2-1; cdr3_aa: CASSDRLAGHNEQFF; cdr3_nt: TGTGCCAGCAGTGACAGGCTAGCGGGTCACAATGAGCAGTTCTTC
d_call: TRBD2; v_call: TRBV19; clone_size: .; j_call: TRBJ2-7; cdr3_aa: CASSIHPTSGSYEQYF; cdr3_nt: TGTGCCAGTAGTATACATCCCACTAGCGGGAGCTACGAGCAGTACTTC
d_call: TRBD2; v_call: TRBV7-9; clone_size: .; j_call: TRBJ2-5; cdr3_aa: CASRHGTSAKETQYF; cdr3_nt: TGTGCCAGCAGGCATGGGACTAGCGCCAAAGAGACCCAGTACTTC
d_call: TRBD2; v_call: TRBV28; clone_size: .; j_call: TRBJ2-3; cdr3_aa: CASSLLRGGDTQYF; cdr3_nt: TGTGCCAGCAGTCTCCTCCGGGGGGGAGATACGCAGTATTTT
d_call: .; v_call: TRBV7-9; clone_size: once; j_call: TRBJ1-2; cdr3_aa: CASSLDGGKGYTF; cdr3_nt: TGTGCCAGCAGCTTAGATGGGGGAAAGGGCTACACCTTC
d_call: TRBD1; v_call: TRBV9; clone_size: few; j_call: TRBJ1-1; cdr3_aa: CASSADRGRHAFF; cdr3_nt: TGTGCCAGCAGCGCGGACAGGGGTCGGCATGCTTTCTTT
d_call: .; v_call: TRBV29-1; clone_size: .; j_call: TRBJ2-7; cdr3_aa: CSVVEASYEQYF; cdr3_nt: TGCAGCGTTGTAGAGGCCTCCTACGAGCAGTACTTC
d_call: TRBD2; v_call: TRBV5-1; clone_size: .; j_call: TRBJ2-1; cdr3_aa: CASSVTSGTSNEQFF; cdr3_nt: TGCGCCAGCAGCGTGACTAGCGGGACCTCCAATGAGCAGTTCTTC
d_call: TRBD1; v_call: TRBV11-2; clone_size: once; j_call: TRBJ1-2; cdr3_aa: CASSPFVPDRDVTNYGYTF; cdr3_nt: TGTGCCAGCAGCCCATTCGTTCCAGACAGGGATGTTACTAACTATGGCTACACCTTC
d_call: TRBD2; v_call: TRBV7-9; clone_size: .; j_call: TRBJ2-7; cdr3_aa: CASRQGTSGSYEQYF; cdr3_nt: TGTGCCAGCAGACAGGGGACTAGCGGTTCCTACGAGCAGTACTTC
d_call: .; v_call: TRBV7-2; clone_size: .; j_call: TRBJ1-5; cdr3_aa: CASSIRGDQPQHF; cdr3_nt: TGTGCCAGCAGCATAAGGGGGGATCAGCCCCAGCATTTT
d_call: TRBD1; v_call: TRBV4-3; clone_size: .; j_call: TRBJ2-3; cdr3_aa: CASSLRDSRSSTDTQYF; cdr3_nt: TGCGCCAGCAGCCTCCGGGACAGCAGATCTAGCACAGATACGCAGTATTTT
d_call: .; v_call: TRBV9; clone_size: .; j_call: TRBJ2-7; cdr3_aa: CASSVSAGQLYEQYF; cdr3_nt: TGTGCCAGCAGCGTATCTGCGGGACAGCTTTACGAGCAGTACTTC
d_call: .; v_call: TRBV30; clone_size: .; j_call: TRBJ2-7; cdr3_aa: CAWSEGQTPSYEQYF; cdr3_nt: TGTGCCTGGAGTGAGGGACAAACACCCTCCTACGAGCAGTACTTC
d_call: .; v_call: TRBV29-1; clone_size: .; j_call: TRBJ2-1; cdr3_aa: CSGRVGGGANNEQFF; cdr3_nt: TGCAGCGGAAGGGTTGGAGGGGGAGCAAACAATGAGCAGTTCTTC
d_call: .; v_call: TRBV7-9; clone_size: .; j_call: TRBJ1-5; cdr3_aa: CASSLPNQPQHF; cdr3_nt: TGTGCCAGCAGCCTGCCCAATCAGCCCCAGCATTTT
d_call: TRBD1; v_call: TRBV18; clone_size: .; j_call: TRBJ2-7; cdr3_aa: CASSPPLGDRGYEQYF; cdr3_nt: TGTGCCAGCTCACCACCTCTCGGGGACAGGGGCTACGAGCAGTACTTC
d_call: .; v_call: TRBV5-1; clone_size: .; j_call: TRBJ2-2; cdr3_aa: CASSLSQGGGELFF; cdr3_nt: TGCGCCAGCAGCTTGTCCCAGGGTGGCGGGGAGCTGTTTTTT
d_call: .; v_call: TRBV4-3; clone_size: .; j_call: TRBJ2-7; cdr3_aa: CASSQDTGGRYEQYF; cdr3_nt: TGCGCCAGCAGCCAAGACACCGGGGGACGCTACGAGCAGTACTTC